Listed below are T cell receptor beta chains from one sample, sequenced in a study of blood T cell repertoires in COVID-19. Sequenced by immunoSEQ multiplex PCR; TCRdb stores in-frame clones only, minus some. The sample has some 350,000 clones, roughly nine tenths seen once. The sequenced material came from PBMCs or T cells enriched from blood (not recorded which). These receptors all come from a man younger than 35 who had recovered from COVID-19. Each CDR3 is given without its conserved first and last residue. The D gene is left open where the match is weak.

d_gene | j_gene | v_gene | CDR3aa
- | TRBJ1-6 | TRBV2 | ATSADYNSPLH
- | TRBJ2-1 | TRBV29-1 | SVIPLTGSYNEQF
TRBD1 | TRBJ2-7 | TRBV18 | ASSPDYLGTGSYEQY
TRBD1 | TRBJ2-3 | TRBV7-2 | ASSFGQGADTQY
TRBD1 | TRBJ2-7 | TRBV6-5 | ASSSTRDRSYEQY
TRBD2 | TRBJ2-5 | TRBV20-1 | SASSLAGKETQY
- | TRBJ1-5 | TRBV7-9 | ASVRTDSNQPQH
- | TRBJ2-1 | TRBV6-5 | ASSSLANEQF
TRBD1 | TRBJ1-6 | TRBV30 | AGSPGTACRVLH
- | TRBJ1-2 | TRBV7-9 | ASSLGAGDGYT
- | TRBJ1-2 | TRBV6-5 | ASRDDRSYGYT
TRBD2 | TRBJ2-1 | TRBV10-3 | AISERGRENEQF
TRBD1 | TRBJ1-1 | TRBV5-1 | ASSLLGQANTEAF
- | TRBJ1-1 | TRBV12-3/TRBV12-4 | ASRDRSNTEAF
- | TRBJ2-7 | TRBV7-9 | ASSQTGYEQY
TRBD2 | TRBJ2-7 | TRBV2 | ASNGGSSYEQY
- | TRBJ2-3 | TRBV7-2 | ASSLFEGDTQY
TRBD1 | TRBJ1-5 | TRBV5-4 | ASSRQGAGQPQH
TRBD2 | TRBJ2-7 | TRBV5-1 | ASSAGDGLYEQY
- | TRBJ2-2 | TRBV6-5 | ASSFGTSNTGELF
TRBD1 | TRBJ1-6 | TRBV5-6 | ASSFYGTGKSPLH
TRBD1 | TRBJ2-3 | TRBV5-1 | ASSSRGQGVDTQY
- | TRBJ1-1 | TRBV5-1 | ASSLELNTEAF
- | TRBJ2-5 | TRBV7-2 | ASSSSGVAETQY
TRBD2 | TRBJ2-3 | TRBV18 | ASSPFPGGRAGDTQY
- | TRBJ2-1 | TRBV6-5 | ASSYGDTTNPNEQF
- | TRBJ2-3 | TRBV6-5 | ASSYLILSSTDTQY
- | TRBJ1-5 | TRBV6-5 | ASSLQAGQPQH
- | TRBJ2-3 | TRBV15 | ATSRGVISTDTQY
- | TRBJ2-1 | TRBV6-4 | ASSDVAVLYNEQF
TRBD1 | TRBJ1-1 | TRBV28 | ASSPDREATEAF
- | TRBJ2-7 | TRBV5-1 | ASSLAVQTQPGEQY
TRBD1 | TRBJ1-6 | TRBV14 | ASSQAGGYNSPLH
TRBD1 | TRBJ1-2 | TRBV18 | ASSPRSRTGGEYGYT
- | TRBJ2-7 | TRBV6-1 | ASSEGWGRYEQY
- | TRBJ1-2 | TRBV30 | AWSNTGRGYT
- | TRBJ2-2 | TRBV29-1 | SVRRQDANTGELF
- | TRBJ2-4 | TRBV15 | ATSSRLGRGAKNIQY
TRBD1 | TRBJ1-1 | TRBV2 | ASRDYRGREAF
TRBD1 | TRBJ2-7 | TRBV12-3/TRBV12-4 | ASSFEGAREQY
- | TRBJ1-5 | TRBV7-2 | ASSDSRGNQPQH
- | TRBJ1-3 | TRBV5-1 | ASSLVREHSEGGNTIY
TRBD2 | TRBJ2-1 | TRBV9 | ASSGDGGTADEQF
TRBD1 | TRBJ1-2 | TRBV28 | ASSFYRGSPFNYGYT
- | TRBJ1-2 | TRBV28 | ASSINTGSYGYT
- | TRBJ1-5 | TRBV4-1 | ASSQETNSNQPQH
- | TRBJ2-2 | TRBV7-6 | ASSLVISGELF